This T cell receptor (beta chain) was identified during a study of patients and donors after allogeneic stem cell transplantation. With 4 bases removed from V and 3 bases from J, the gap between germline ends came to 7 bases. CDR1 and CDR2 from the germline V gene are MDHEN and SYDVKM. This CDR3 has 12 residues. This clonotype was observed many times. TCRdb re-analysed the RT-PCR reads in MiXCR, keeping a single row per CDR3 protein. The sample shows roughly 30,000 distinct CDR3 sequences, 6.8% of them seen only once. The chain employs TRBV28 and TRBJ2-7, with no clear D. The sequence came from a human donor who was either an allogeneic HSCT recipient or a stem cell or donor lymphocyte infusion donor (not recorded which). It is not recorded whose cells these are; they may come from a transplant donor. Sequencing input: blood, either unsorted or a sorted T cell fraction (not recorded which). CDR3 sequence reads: CASSSSFYEQYF. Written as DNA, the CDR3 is TGTGCCAGCAGTTCGTCTTTCTACGAGCAGTACTTC.